This TCR beta chain was profiled in a study of blood T cell repertoires in COVID-19. The wider study: PBMCs, B-cell-depleted T cells, or T cells provided the cDNA or gDNA that made up the material.

Authors' methods: Amplification from reference gene primers served as the basis for estimated nucleated cell counts. This table comes from immunoSEQ multiplex PCR, and its TCRdb copy is limited to in-frame clones, with some not included. V and J calls and clone size are given by that table; D and trimming were obtained from the DNA. The sample has approximately 190,000 clones, roughly 84% seen once; the top ten hold 3% to 3.5%. The CDR3 is made up of 13 amino acids. Looked up from germline, CDR1 is SGHAT and CDR2 is FQNNGV. V was cut by 3 bases and J by 4 bases, with 9 bases left in between. Residents of about two dozen US areas, aged about 18 to 95 years, made up the participants.

This TCR came from a woman in her thirties who had been exposed to COVID-19. The sample was PBMCs or T cells enriched from blood (not recorded which). The J gene is TRBJ2-5, the V gene TRBV11-2, with D uncertain. The CDR3 DNA reads as TGTGCCAGCAGCTTTGTTCAGATAGAGACCCAGTACTTC. This encodes CASSFVQIETQYF.